The rows below give T cell receptor beta chains drawn from one sample of a study of T cell repertoires and HLA-DP antigens. The data were produced by immunoSEQ multiplex PCR, yet TCRdb's version contains in-frame clones alone and is incomplete. Here the sample spans over 60,000 clones, roughly 78% being singletons. The antigens of these receptors remain unknown. Sequenced: CD4+ T cells from PBMCs. These receptors all come from a man aged 55 to 69 in good health and CMV-seronegative. CDR3s include the opening cysteine and the closing phenylalanine or tryptophan. A D gene is named only where the DNA matches it firmly. Not every row has a clone size; where given, it reads once, few, many or a size class.

len	j_gene	v_gene	d_gene	abundance	CDR3aa	CDR3nt
13	TRBJ2-5	TRBV2	.	.	CASKKDNQETQYF	TGTGCCAGCAAGAAGGACAACCAAGAGACCCAGTACTTC
16	TRBJ2-1	TRBV5-4	.	once	CASSPGQLSSYNEQFF	TGTGCCAGCAGCCCAGGACAGCTGAGCTCCTACAATGAGCAGTTCTTC
15	TRBJ1-4	TRBV19	TRBD1	.	CASRDLGAGGEKLFF	TGTGCCAGCCGAGATCTCGGCGCAGGGGGCGAAAAACTGTTTTTT
16	TRBJ2-2	TRBV7-3	.	.	CASSLMALDNTGELFF	TGTGCCAGCAGCTTAATGGCGCTAGATAACACCGGGGAGCTGTTTTTT
16	TRBJ1-3	TRBV11-2	TRBD1	.	CASSLAGTDYGNTIYF	TGTGCCAGCAGCTTAGCAGGGACAGATTATGGAAACACCATATATTTT
14	TRBJ2-5	TRBV5-4	TRBD1	.	CASSWTGRQETQYF	TGTGCCAGCAGCTGGACAGGGCGTCAAGAGACCCAGTACTTC
15	TRBJ2-5	TRBV4-1	.	.	CASSRPGPTKETQYF	TGCGCCAGCAGTCGACCGGGCCCTACTAAAGAGACCCAGTACTTC
16	TRBJ1-2	TRBV21-1	.	.	CASSAYLRDKESGYTF	TGTGCCAGCAGCGCCTACCTCCGCGACAAAGAGAGTGGCTACACCTTC
14	TRBJ1-4	TRBV9	TRBD1	.	CASSPGGGKEKLFF	TGTGCCAGCAGTCCAGGGGGCGGGAAGGAAAAACTGTTTTTT
16	TRBJ1-3	TRBV7-8	.	few	CASSPTSVFSGNTIYF	TGTGCCAGCAGCCCTACCTCCGTCTTCTCTGGAAACACCATATATTTT
15	TRBJ1-6	TRBV4-2	.	.	CASSQEWLGNSPLHF	TGTGCCAGCAGCCAAGAGTGGCTTGGGAATTCACCCCTCCACTTT
12	TRBJ2-7	TRBV5-1	.	.	CASSPTTYEQYF	TGCGCCAGCAGCCCCACCACCTACGAGCAGTACTTC
15	TRBJ2-2	TRBV9	TRBD2	.	CASSVRTSGRGELFF	TGTGCCAGCAGCGTCCGGACTAGCGGGAGGGGGGAGCTGTTTTTT
16	TRBJ2-2	TRBV5-3	TRBD2	.	CARSFQLAKITGELFF	TGTGCCAGAAGCTTCCAACTAGCGAAGATTACCGGGGAGCTGTTTTTT
13	TRBJ1-2	TRBV6-5	.	.	CASSQGSNYGYTF	TGTGCCAGCAGTCAGGGTTCTAACTATGGCTACACCTTC
12	TRBJ1-2	TRBV28	.	.	CASSFAEYGYTF	TGTGCCAGCAGTTTCGCAGAGTATGGCTACACCTTC
15	TRBJ2-2	TRBV6-1	TRBD1	.	CASRGTGKDTGELFF	TGTGCCAGCAGGGGGACAGGGAAGGACACCGGGGAGCTGTTTTTT
16	TRBJ2-1	TRBV5-8	.	.	CASSLVGTGQYNEQFF	TGTGCCAGCAGCTTGGTCGGCACAGGGCAATACAATGAGCAGTTCTTC